The 27 T cell receptor beta chains in this list originate from one sample, sequenced in a study of T cell responses to AZD1222 COVID-19 vaccine. Clones were sequenced by immunoSEQ multiplex PCR, and TCRdb holds only the in-frame ones, with some missing. The top ten hold about 1.6% of the sample, which has 150,000 or so clones, about nine tenths seen once. The source was peripheral blood, collected on day 0 of AZD1222 vaccination. Receptor source: an adult in good health.

This rearrangement joins TRBV15 to TRBJ1-5; no reliable D call. The V end lost 0 bases, the J end lost 9 bases, and 12 bases lay between the germline ends. This CDR3 contains 14 residues. Germline V gene lookup returns CDR1 LNHNV and CDR2 YYDKDF (reference sequence). The CDR3 protein is CATSRETAVGPQHF. The CDR3 DNA follows: TGTGCCACCAGCAGAGAAACGGCGGTTGGGCCCCAGCATTTT.

This clone was recorded only once. The chain is built from TRBV6-2 or TRBV6-3 and TRBJ2-1; 10 bases are shared with TRBD2. J was trimmed by 4 bases and V by 2 bases; bases with no gene match: 2. This CDR3 comprises 15 residues. Germline V gene data show CDR1 as MNHEY and CDR2 as SVGEGT. In DNA, the CDR3 is TGTGCCAGCAGTTACAGCGGGGGGGCATACAATGAGCAGTTCTTC. This sequence encodes CASSYSGGAYNEQFF.

This chain uses TRBV2 with TRBJ1-2; no clear D gene. Germline assignment: CDR1 SNHLY and CDR2 FYNNEI. This CDR3 region has 14 residues. V was shortened by 0 bases and J by 8 bases, with 13 bases between the two germline ends. Written as DNA, the CDR3 is TGTGCCAGCAGTGAAGCGCGGGTAGCTGGCGGCTACACCTTC. It specifies CASSEARVAGGYTF.

This clone was observed a single time. V is TRBV28 and J is TRBJ2-7; 7 bases match TRBD2. CDR1 and CDR2 from the germline V gene are MDHEN and SYDVKM. This CDR3 region has 18 residues. V gave up 0 bases and J gave up 0 bases; unmatched junction bases: 11. In DNA form, the CDR3 reads TGTGCCAGCAGTTTATGCATACAGGCCGGGGGGACCTCCTACGAGCAGTACTTC. Amino acids: CASSLCIQAGGTSYEQYF.

This sequence joins TRBV5-1 and TRBJ2-1, with 9 bases matching TRBD1. Germline-derived CDR1 and CDR2 are SGHRS and YFSETQ. Trimming cost V 4 bases and J 1 base; bases outside gene matches: 3. CDR3 size: 15 residues. CDR3 residues: CASSAGTGSYNEQFF. The CDR3 DNA sequence: TGCGCCAGCAGCGCCGGGACAGGGTCCTACAATGAGCAGTTCTTC.

The J gene is TRBJ1-2, the V gene TRBV11-3, with D maybe TRBD1 (5 bases). CDR3 length: 15 amino acids. Trimming stripped 5 bases from V and 7 bases from J, with 20 bases between. The germline gives CDR1 SGHNT, CDR2 YENEEA. The CDR3 here is CASSLRGIPSRGYTF. The CDR3 coding sequence is TGTGCCAGCAGCCTGAGGGGAATACCTTCTCGTGGCTACACCTTC.

This clone was seen a single time. The CDR3 is CASSQVSEGDTQYF. The CDR3 region has the DNA TGTGCCAGCTCACAAGTTTCTGAGGGGGATACGCAGTATTTT. The chain recombines TRBV18 with TRBJ2-3, with D possibly being TRBD1 or TRBD2 (5 bases each). The germline CDR1 and CDR2 sequences are KGHSH and LQKENI. The ends were cut back, 4 bases at V and 6 bases at J, with 14 bases in the middle. The CDR3 has 14 amino acids.

The J gene is TRBJ1-1, the V gene TRBV7-8; D gene unclear. This CDR3 is 15 amino acids long. CDR1 is SGHVS, CDR2 FQNEAQ, per germline. V was trimmed by 4 bases and J by 3 bases, leaving 15 bases between them. As DNA, the CDR3 is TGTGCCAGCAGCTCCCGGGCCAGTTTGTACACTGAAGCTTTCTTT. It yields the protein CASSSRASLYTEAFF.

A word on this clone: Other DNA sequences in the same sample also yield this CDR3. The rearrangement links TRBV7-2 to TRBJ1-4, with 7 bases matching TRBD1. Germline lookup yields CDR1 SGHTA and CDR2 FQGNSA. The CDR3 runs 14 residues. V was clipped by 5 bases and J by 2 bases; unmatched bases: 2. Here the CDR3 reads CASSQGGTNEKLFF. The CDR3 nucleotides read TGTGCCAGCAGCCAGGGGGGGACTAATGAAAAACTGTTTTTT.

This clone was observed once. This sequence joins TRBV6-2 or TRBV6-3 and TRBJ2-5; 7 bases fit TRBD1. J lost 2 bases, V lost 5 bases, and 5 bases had no gene match. The CDR3 is 14 amino acids. Germline CDR1 is MNHEY and CDR2 is SVGEGT. CDR3: CASSKQGFQETQYF. In nucleotides, the CDR3 is TGTGCCAGCAGTAAACAGGGGTTTCAAGAGACCCAGTACTTC.

This chain connects TRBV3-1 (or the pseudogene TRBV3-2) to TRBJ1-6, with D unclear. CDR3 length equals 14 residues. With 1 base removed from V and 7 bases from J, the gap between germline ends came to 8 bases. CDR1 is LGHDT, CDR2 YNNKEL, per germline (reference sequence). CDR3 protein: CASSQVRMNSPLHF. CDR3 DNA sequence: TGTGCCAGCAGCCAAGTCAGAATGAATTCACCCCTCCACTTT.

A single count supports this clone. The genes are TRBV11-2 and TRBJ1-4; D unresolved. Deletions cut 3 bases from V and 8 bases from J, with 13 bases between. Germline values: CDR1 SGHAT, CDR2 FQNNGV. CDR3 length: 14 residues. CDR3 nucleotide sequence: TGTGCCAGCAGCTTCCTGGCCGAAGGAGAAAAACTGTTTTTT. This codes for CASSFLAEGEKLFF.

The CDR3 DNA follows: TGTGCCAGCAGCGGCCGGGACAGGGGATACAATGAGCAGTTCTTC. Translating gives CASSGRDRGYNEQFF. The chain carries TRBV11-3 and TRBJ2-1, with 10 positions matching TRBD1. Germline CDR1 is SGHNT and CDR2 is YENEEA. The CDR3 covers 15 residues. Losses at the gene ends were 5 bases for V and 4 bases for J; bases not matched to a gene: 5.

The genes are TRBV7-2 and TRBJ1-6; possibly TRBD1 for D (5 bases). The germline V gene has CDR1 SGHTA and CDR2 FQGNSA. The V end was cut by 0 bases, the J end by 7 bases, with 13 bases between. The CDR3 has 16 residues. In DNA form, the CDR3 reads TGTGCCAGCAGCTTAGCTGAGGCGGGGACGAATTCACCCCTCCACTTT. It is translated as CASSLAEAGTNSPLHF.

This rearrangement joins TRBV9 to TRBJ1-5; D unclear. This CDR3 comprises 14 residues. Germline V CDR1 and CDR2: SGDLS, YYNGEE. V lost 3 bases and J 2 bases, leaving 9 bases between the germline ends. The CDR3 nucleotides are TGTGCCAGCAGCGCAGACACAGGCAATCAGCCCCAGCATTTT. It specifies CASSADTGNQPQHF.

This rearrangement joins TRBV6-5 to TRBJ1-1; no clear D. The CDR3 loop spans 14 amino acids. V was pared by 3 bases and J by 1 base, with 9 bases between. Germline loops: CDR1 MNHEY, CDR2 SVGAGI. The CDR3 coding sequence is TGTGCCAGCAGTTATCATCAAACGAACACTGAAGCTTTCTTT. Encoded protein: CASSYHQTNTEAFF.

This clone is a singleton in its sample. The chain links TRBV24-1 to TRBJ2-1, with TRBD1 matching over 9 bases. The CDR3 runs 18 residues. The germline gives CDR1 KGHDR, CDR2 SFDVKD. The ends lost 1 base at V and 8 bases at J; junction bases unmatched: 14. CDR3 coding DNA: TGTGCCACCAGTGATTTATTGACGGGGACAGGGAAAAAGGATGAGCAGTTCTTC. It encodes CATSDLLTGTGKKDEQFF.

The rearrangement uses TRBV4-1 and TRBJ1-6; D is possibly TRBD1 (6 bases). The germline V and J ends were trimmed by 0 bases and 2 bases, with 14 bases remaining between them. Germline assignment: CDR1 MGHRA and CDR2 YSYEKL. This CDR3 region has 18 residues. The CDR3 is CASSQEATRGPYNSPLHF. CDR3 DNA sequence: TGCGCCAGCAGCCAAGAAGCGACCAGGGGACCCTATAATTCACCCCTCCACTTT.

The chain joins TRBV27 to TRBJ1-2; D is undetermined. The V gene lost 0 bases and the J gene lost 3 bases, with 14 bases spanning the gap. CDR3 length equals 16 residues. Germline CDR1 reads MNHEY; CDR2 reads SMNVEV (reference sequence). CDR3: CASSLSVSTSYYGYTF. The CDR3 DNA reads TGTGCCAGCAGTTTATCTGTCTCAACCTCCTACTATGGCTACACCTTC.

This clone showed up just once. The J gene is TRBJ2-1, the V gene TRBV11-2; TRBD1 agrees at 8 bases. CDR3 length: 13 residues. Germline CDR1 reads SGHAT; CDR2 reads FQNNGV. The junction had 4 bases not matched to a gene; V was cut back by 5 bases and J by 7 bases. The CDR3 spells CASSTRTGNEQFF. For the CDR3, the DNA is TGTGCCAGCAGCACAAGGACAGGGAATGAGCAGTTCTTC.

On this clone: The junction does not match germline at one end; this may be a read error. The chain is built from TRBV4-1 and TRBJ1-5; 7 bases line up with TRBD1. This CDR3 is 15 amino acids long. Germline-derived CDR1 and CDR2 are MGHRA and YSYEKL. The CDR3 protein is CASSHSRQGNHPQHF. The CDR3, as DNA: TGCGCCAGCAGCCATTCGAGACAGGGAAATCATCCCCAGCATTTT.

V usage is TRBV27 and J usage is TRBJ1-6; D remains unclear. The germline V and J ends were trimmed by 8 bases and 8 bases, with 4 bases remaining between them. Germline V gene sequence: CDR1 MNHEY, CDR2 SMNVEV (reference sequence). The CDR3 is 10 amino acids. CDR3 residues: CASGYSPLHF. As DNA, the CDR3 is TGTGCCAGCGGGTATTCACCCCTCCACTTT.

This clone showed up just a few times. The CDR3 bases are TGTGCCAGCAGTTACGGCCCAGGGAAAGGCTACACCTTC. Translation gives CASSYGPGKGYTF. The V and J genes are TRBV6-5 and TRBJ1-2, with D possibly matching TRBD1 (5 bases). Trimming cost V 2 bases and J 8 bases, with 12 bases left between them. This CDR3 is built from 13 residues. Germline CDR1 MNHEY, CDR2 SVGAGI.

About this clone itself: Relative to the germline gene, one junction end is altered; a read error may explain this. The chain uses TRBV4-2 and TRBJ1-2, with D possibly TRBD1 on 6 matching bases. Germline values: CDR1 LGHNA, CDR2 YNFKEQ. The CDR3 has 14 residues. The CDR3 loop reads CASSPLLDSYGFTF. As DNA, the CDR3 is TGTGCCAGCAGCCCCCTATTGGACAGCTATGGCTTCACCTTC.

This chain joins TRBV19 and TRBJ1-1; D may be TRBD1 (6 bases). Trimming stripped 5 bases from V and 10 bases from J, with 14 bases between. Germline CDR1 reads LNHDA; CDR2 reads SQIVND (reference sequence). This CDR3 has 12 amino acids. The CDR3: CASSADSARAFF. CDR3 coding DNA: TGTGCCAGTAGTGCGGACAGCGCGCGAGCTTTCTTT.

This rearrangement joins TRBV7-9 to TRBJ1-1; D is undetermined. V gave up 6 bases and J gave up 1 base, with 6 bases separating them. CDR1 is SEHNR and CDR2 is FQNEAQ in the germline V gene (reference sequence). The CDR3 runs to 12 residues. DNA for the CDR3: TGTGCCAGCAGAGACGGGAACACTGAAGCTTTCTTT. Translating gives CASRDGNTEAFF.

The genes are TRBV7-2 and TRBJ1-6; 7 bases map to TRBD1. Germline V lookup: CDR1 SGHTA, CDR2 FQGNSA. This CDR3 is built from 14 residues. Trimming took 4 bases from V and 8 from J; bases not matched to a gene: 5. CDR3 sequence reads: CASSYRGLDSPLHF. The CDR3 DNA sequence: TGTGCCAGCAGCTACAGGGGTCTTGATTCACCCCTCCACTTT.